This T cell receptor (beta chain) was sequenced for a study of shared clonotypes between healthy human individuals. The sorted-subset replicate PCRs were given about 200 ng DNA, which is about 30,000 T cell genomes. Some clones are missing from TCRdb's copy, which holds only in-frame ones; the method was immunoSEQ multiplex PCR. The table shows about 2.4 million clones, with over 85% occurring only once. Germline CDR1 is MDHEN and CDR2 is SYDVKM. Trimming stripped 7 bases from V and 4 bases from J, with 17 bases between. The CDR3 has 15 amino acids. Sample: naive CD4+ T cells sorted from blood. Noted subset: CD45RA+ positively selected. This sequence originates from a man aged 18 to 29 in good health. The V gene is TRBV28, the J gene TRBJ1-5; D might be TRBD1 (6 bases). CDR3 sequence reads: CASISLGGLNQPQHF. The CDR3 DNA is TGTGCCAGCATCTCCTTGGGGGGGCTTAATCAGCCCCAGCATTTT. Looking up the rest from reference TRBV28 and TRBJ1-5 gives the full variable domain: DVKVTQSSRYLVKRTGEKVFLECVQDMDHENMFWYRQDPGLGLRLIYFSYDVKMKEKGDIPEGYSVSREKKERFSLILESASTNQTSMYLCASISLGGLNQPQHFGDGTRLSIL.